A selection of T cell receptor beta chains follows, all from one sample in a study of regulatory T cells in long-lasting Graves disease. TCRdb itself ran the multiplex PCR reads through MiXCR, one entry per CDR3 protein. The repertoire has over 500,000 distinct CDR3 sequences, roughly 16% of them found once; the top ten carry about 12%. These data also featured in a second study, about T cells in Graves' hyperthyroidism and ophthalmopathy.

Sequences were derived from peripheral blood mononuclear cells (PBMCs), sampled at new diagnosis, from a patient treated with antithyroid drugs. The receptors originated from a man between 18 and 35 years old with Graves disease. Each CDR3 is given with its conserved first and last residue. The order of the fields is clone size, V gene, D gene, J gene, CDR3 protein, CDR3 DNA. The D gene is left open where the match is weak. Clone size appears in some rows only: once, few, many, or a class for an expanded clone.

abundance: many
v_gene: TRBV12-3/TRBV12-4
d_gene: .
j_gene: TRBJ2-3
CDR3aa: CASNPFGVGTDTQYF
CDR3nt: TGTGCCAGCAACCCGTTCGGTGTAGGCACAGATACGCAGTATTTT

abundance: many
v_gene: TRBV27
d_gene: TRBD2
j_gene: TRBJ2-7
CDR3aa: CASSRQLAGESYEQYF
CDR3nt: TGTGCCAGCAGCAGACAACTAGCGGGAGAATCTTACGAGCAGTACTTC

abundance: .
v_gene: TRBV2
d_gene: TRBD1
j_gene: TRBJ1-4
CDR3aa: CASSEDRVEKLFF
CDR3nt: TGTGCCAGCAGTGAGGACAGGGTTGAAAAACTGTTTTTT

abundance: few
v_gene: TRBV5-1
d_gene: .
j_gene: TRBJ2-3
CDR3aa: CASSLYQQGSADTQYF
CDR3nt: TGCGCCAGCAGCTTATACCAACAGGGTTCCGCAGATACGCAGTATTTT

abundance: many
v_gene: TRBV5-1
d_gene: .
j_gene: TRBJ2-3
CDR3aa: CASSNREVADTQYF
CDR3nt: TGCGCCAGCAGCAACAGGGAGGTCGCAGATACGCAGTATTTT

abundance: few
v_gene: TRBV20-1
d_gene: TRBD1
j_gene: TRBJ2-7
CDR3aa: CSALGQDKAYEQYF
CDR3nt: TGCAGTGCTCTCGGACAGGATAAAGCCTACGAGCAGTACTTC

abundance: many
v_gene: TRBV7-2
d_gene: TRBD1
j_gene: TRBJ1-2
CDR3aa: CASSLVGTGYIYGYTF
CDR3nt: TGTGCCAGCAGCTTAGTTGGGACAGGGTATATCTATGGCTACACCTTC

abundance: many
v_gene: TRBV7-2
d_gene: TRBD2
j_gene: TRBJ2-3
CDR3aa: CASSLAVAGVDTQYF
CDR3nt: TGTGCCAGCAGCTTAGCGGTAGCGGGAGTGGATACGCAGTATTTT

abundance: few
v_gene: TRBV10-3
d_gene: .
j_gene: TRBJ1-5
CDR3aa: CAITGGGNQPQHF
CDR3nt: TGTGCCATTACCGGGGGGGGCAATCAGCCCCAGCATTTT

abundance: many
v_gene: TRBV30
d_gene: .
j_gene: TRBJ2-2
CDR3aa: CAWSPTGTGELFF
CDR3nt: TGTGCCTGGAGCCCGACAGGCACCGGGGAGCTGTTTTTT

abundance: few
v_gene: TRBV5-8
d_gene: .
j_gene: TRBJ2-7
CDR3aa: CASSLGTIAYEQYF
CDR3nt: TGTGCCAGCAGCTTGGGGACAATCGCCTACGAGCAGTACTTC

abundance: few
v_gene: TRBV7-8
d_gene: .
j_gene: TRBJ1-2
CDR3aa: CASSPSPGTLGYTF
CDR3nt: TGTGCCAGCAGCCCAAGTCCCGGGACGTTGGGCTACACCTTC

abundance: many
v_gene: TRBV5-1
d_gene: TRBD2
j_gene: TRBJ2-5
CDR3aa: CASSSSRSSGREETQYF
CDR3nt: TGCGCCAGCAGCTCCTCGCGGTCTAGCGGGAGAGAAGAGACCCAGTACTTC

abundance: .
v_gene: TRBV29-1
d_gene: .
j_gene: TRBJ1-2
CDR3aa: CSVLTGADYGYTF
CDR3nt: TGCAGCGTTTTGACAGGCGCCGACTATGGCTACACCTTC

abundance: many
v_gene: TRBV30
d_gene: .
j_gene: TRBJ2-7
CDR3aa: CAWNRGFYEQYF
CDR3nt: TGTGCCTGGAATAGGGGTTTCTACGAGCAGTACTTC

abundance: .
v_gene: TRBV6-5
d_gene: .
j_gene: TRBJ2-3
CDR3aa: CASSFLRLEGGDTQYF
CDR3nt: TGTGCCAGCAGTTTCTTGAGACTAGAAGGGGGCGATACGCAGTATTTT

abundance: many
v_gene: TRBV7-9
d_gene: .
j_gene: TRBJ2-7
CDR3aa: CASSKQGGSYEQYF
CDR3nt: TGTGCCAGCAGCAAACAGGGGGGGTCCTACGAGCAGTACTTC

abundance: many
v_gene: TRBV2
d_gene: TRBD1
j_gene: TRBJ2-5
CDR3aa: CASSGQGRGETQYF
CDR3nt: TGTGCCAGCAGTGGACAGGGACGGGGAGAGACCCAGTACTTC

abundance: many
v_gene: TRBV20-1
d_gene: TRBD1
j_gene: TRBJ1-1
CDR3aa: CSARHRGITEAFF
CDR3nt: TGCAGTGCTAGACACAGGGGGATAACTGAAGCTTTCTTT

abundance: once
v_gene: TRBV5-5
d_gene: TRBD1
j_gene: TRBJ2-1
CDR3aa: CASSTGTGLSYNEQFF
CDR3nt: TGTGCCAGCAGCACCGGGACAGGACTCTCCTACAATGAGCAGTTCTTC

abundance: many
v_gene: TRBV27
d_gene: TRBD2
j_gene: TRBJ2-1
CDR3aa: CASSHSGDEQFF
CDR3nt: TGTGCCAGCAGCCATAGCGGGGATGAGCAGTTCTTC

abundance: many
v_gene: TRBV25-1
d_gene: TRBD1
j_gene: TRBJ2-1
CDR3aa: CASRNSGQGAGEQFF
CDR3nt: TGTGCCAGCAGAAATTCGGGACAGGGGGCTGGTGAGCAGTTCTTC

abundance: .
v_gene: TRBV5-1
d_gene: TRBD1
j_gene: TRBJ2-2
CDR3aa: CASSPDRAYTGELFF
CDR3nt: TGCGCCAGCAGCCCGGACAGGGCTTACACCGGGGAGCTGTTTTTT

abundance: many
v_gene: TRBV3-1
d_gene: .
j_gene: TRBJ1-1
CDR3aa: CASSGMNTEAFF
CDR3nt: TGTGCCAGCAGTGGCATGAACACTGAAGCTTTCTTT

abundance: many
v_gene: TRBV30
d_gene: .
j_gene: TRBJ2-7
CDR3aa: CAWSGGSDEQYF
CDR3nt: TGTGCCTGGAGTGGGGGGTCGGACGAGCAGTACTTC

abundance: many
v_gene: TRBV28
d_gene: .
j_gene: TRBJ1-1
CDR3aa: CASSLARDMDTEAFF
CDR3nt: TGTGCCAGCAGTTTAGCCCGGGATATGGACACTGAAGCTTTCTTT

abundance: .
v_gene: TRBV18
d_gene: .
j_gene: TRBJ1-2
CDR3aa: CASSAEEQAYGYTF
CDR3nt: TGTGCCAGCTCAGCAGAGGAACAGGCCTATGGCTACACCTTC

abundance: few
v_gene: TRBV7-9
d_gene: TRBD2
j_gene: TRBJ2-3
CDR3aa: CASSLGWTSGATDTQYF
CDR3nt: TGTGCCAGCAGCTTAGGATGGACTAGCGGAGCCACAGATACGCAGTATTTT

abundance: many
v_gene: TRBV12-3/TRBV12-4
d_gene: .
j_gene: TRBJ1-5
CDR3aa: CASSLWAGVPQHF
CDR3nt: TGTGCCAGCAGTTTATGGGCAGGGGTCCCCCAGCATTTT

abundance: .
v_gene: TRBV27
d_gene: TRBD1
j_gene: TRBJ1-2
CDR3aa: CASSSKRQGIYGYTF
CDR3nt: TGTGCCAGCAGTTCTAAAAGACAGGGGATCTATGGCTACACCTTC

abundance: many
v_gene: TRBV25-1
d_gene: TRBD1
j_gene: TRBJ1-2
CDR3aa: CASSEQGGYGYTF
CDR3nt: TGTGCCAGCAGTGAACAGGGGGGCTATGGCTACACCTTC

abundance: .
v_gene: TRBV24-1
d_gene: .
j_gene: TRBJ2-3
CDR3aa: CATSEAGTYTDTQYF
CDR3nt: TGTGCCACCAGTGAGGCGGGAACCTACACAGATACGCAGTATTTT

abundance: few
v_gene: TRBV5-1
d_gene: TRBD1
j_gene: TRBJ1-1
CDR3aa: CANSLEGTGPNTEAFF
CDR3nt: TGCGCCAACAGCTTGGAGGGGACAGGGCCGAACACTGAAGCTTTCTTT

abundance: .
v_gene: TRBV19
d_gene: TRBD2
j_gene: TRBJ2-5
CDR3aa: CVTQPGTRWETQYF
CDR3nt: TGTGTCACCCAACCCGGGACTAGGTGGGAGACCCAGTACTTC

abundance: .
v_gene: TRBV7-2
d_gene: .
j_gene: TRBJ1-5
CDR3aa: CASSLAFRESNQPQHF
CDR3nt: TGTGCCAGCAGCTTAGCGTTCCGGGAGAGCAATCAGCCCCAGCATTTT

abundance: few
v_gene: TRBV2
d_gene: TRBD1
j_gene: TRBJ1-2
CDR3aa: CASRTGQGLGYTF
CDR3nt: TGTGCCAGCAGAACGGGACAGGGGCTCGGCTACACCTTC

abundance: many
v_gene: TRBV30
d_gene: TRBD1
j_gene: TRBJ1-5
CDR3aa: CAQECGQGAHQPQHF
CDR3nt: TGTGCTCAAGAGTGTGGACAGGGGGCTCACCAGCCCCAGCATTTT